These 14 T cell receptor beta chains were all obtained from the same sample, sequenced in a study of cytomegalovirus exposure and HLA in healthy donors. TCRdb's table, derived via immunoSEQ multiplex PCR, lists solely in-frame clones and lacks some. Counted here are 130,000 to 150,000 clones, roughly 88% occurring once; the ten biggest clones make up almost 8%. The sequenced sample consisted of PBMCs. All receptors come from a woman younger than 35 in good health and CMV-seropositive.

This rearrangement joins TRBV4-3 to TRBJ2-3; TRBD2 matches 9 bases. The V and J ends lost 2 bases and 1 base, in that order; junction bases with no gene match: 7. The CDR3 is 17 residues long. Germline V CDR1 and CDR2: LGHNA, YSLEER. CDR3 bases: TGCGCCAGCAGCCAACTTGGAGCGGGGGGCGGCACAGATACGCAGTATTTT. Its protein product is CASSQLGAGGGTDTQYF.

J is TRBJ2-3 and V is TRBV14; possible D gene TRBD2, 6 bases. The V gene's germline CDR1 is SGHDN and CDR2 FVKESK. The V gene lost 3 bases and the J gene lost 1 base, with 11 bases spanning the gap. The CDR3 spans 15 residues. The CDR3 here is CASSHRDSRTDTQYF. In nucleotides, the CDR3 is TGTGCCAGCAGCCACCGGGACTCCCGCACAGATACGCAGTATTTT.

This clone was counted a few times. The genes are TRBV2 and TRBJ1-5; 7 positions agree with TRBD1. Germline lookup yields CDR1 SNHLY and CDR2 FYNNEI. There are 15 residues in the CDR3. V gave up 6 bases and J gave up 7 bases; unmatched junction bases: 12. CDR3 sequence: CASSGSTGVGQPQHF. CDR3 nucleotides: TGTGCCAGCAGCGGATCAACAGGGGTAGGACAGCCCCAGCATTTT.

This clone showed up many times. The rearrangement uses TRBV6-1 and TRBJ2-2; D unresolved. Trimming took 3 bases from V and 4 from J, leaving 12 bases between them. This CDR3 has 15 amino acids. Germline V lookup: CDR1 MNHNS, CDR2 SASEGT. DNA for the CDR3: TGTGCCAGCAGTGACCTAGATAAGCCCACCGGGGAGCTGTTTTTT. Protein sequence: CASSDLDKPTGELFF.

The V and J genes are TRBV27 and TRBJ2-5; maybe TRBD1 (6 bases). The CDR3 contains 14 residues. Germline CDR1 and CDR2: MNHEY and SMNVEV (reference sequence). V was clipped by 5 bases and J by 4 bases, with 14 bases between them. The CDR3 DNA reads as TGTGCCAGCAGTCCTAGGGGGTTGAGAGAGACCCAGTACTTC. Amino acids: CASSPRGLRETQYF.

The chain combines TRBV6-5 with TRBJ2-5; no firm D call. Trimming removed 0 bases at V and 4 bases at J, with 3 bases between. This CDR3 comprises 12 residues. In germline, CDR1 is MNHEY, CDR2 SVGAGI. CDR3 sequence: CASSYSRETQYF. DNA of the CDR3: TGTGCCAGCAGTTACTCGAGAGAGACCCAGTACTTC.

This clone was recorded once. The chain is built from TRBV7-3 and TRBJ2-2; 11 bases fit TRBD2. Germline lookup yields CDR1 SGHTA and CDR2 FQGTGA. This CDR3 spans 16 amino acids. J was trimmed by 0 bases and V by 5 bases; bases with no gene match: 2. The CDR3 protein is CASSKTSGTNTGELFF. The CDR3 nucleotides are TGTGCCAGCAGCAAGACTAGCGGGACGAACACCGGGGAGCTGTTTTTT.

CDR3 loop: CASSLDSRYNSPLHF. Written as DNA, the CDR3 is TGTGCCAGCAGCTTAGACAGCCGATATAATTCACCCCTCCACTTT. This chain uses TRBV7-8 with TRBJ1-6; D is ambiguous. The germline V and J ends were trimmed by 1 base and 4 bases, with 8 bases remaining between them. In germline, CDR1 is SGHVS, CDR2 FQNEAQ. The CDR3 is 15 residues long.

The chain has TRBV2 and TRBJ2-7; 10 bases are shared with TRBD1. With V trimmed by 4 bases and J by 6 bases, 9 bases remained unmatched. This CDR3 is 15 amino acids long. Germline CDR1 and CDR2: SNHLY and FYNNEI. CDR3 region: CASSVTGGSRGEQYF. The CDR3 region has the DNA TGTGCCAGCAGTGTGACAGGGGGCTCTCGGGGCGAGCAGTACTTC.

This chain uses TRBV13 with TRBJ2-5; 11 positions match TRBD1. The CDR3 spans 15 residues. The ends lost 2 bases at V and 5 bases at J; junction bases unmatched: 4. The germline CDR1 and CDR2 sequences are PRHDT and FYEKMQ (reference sequence). CDR3 nucleotides: TGTGCCAGCAGCTTATGGACAGGGGGCTTGGAGACCCAGTACTTC. Residues: CASSLWTGGLETQYF.

The chain recombines TRBV29-1 with TRBJ1-3; D is possibly TRBD1 (6 bases). This CDR3 region has 15 residues. V was cut by 5 bases and J by 0 bases, with 14 bases left in between. Germline V gene data show CDR1 as SQVTM and CDR2 as ANQGSEA. The CDR3 here is CSVLRGQHSGNTIYF. For the CDR3, the DNA is TGCAGCGTTCTGCGGGGGCAACACTCTGGAAACACCATATATTTT.

The chain carries TRBV9 and TRBJ1-2; TRBD1 matches at 11 bases. V was clipped by 3 bases and J by 6 bases; unmatched bases: 4. In germline, CDR1 is SGDLS, CDR2 YYNGEE. The CDR3 extends over 14 amino acids. CDR3 sequence reads: CASSAGQGAHGYTF. The CDR3 DNA is TGTGCCAGCAGCGCCGGACAGGGGGCCCATGGCTACACCTTC.

The V gene is TRBV27, the J gene TRBJ1-1; the D gene is possibly TRBD1 (5 bases). The germline gives CDR1 MNHEY, CDR2 SMNVEV (reference sequence). Trimming cost V 2 bases and J 0 bases, with 7 bases left between them. CDR3 length equals 14 residues. The DNA of the CDR3 is TGTGCCAGCAGTTTACGGGGGATGAACACTGAAGCTTTCTTT. It translates to CASSLRGMNTEAFF.

V is TRBV2 and J is TRBJ1-5, with D tentatively TRBD1 (5 bases). The CDR3 contains 15 residues. Trimming left V 2 bases short and J 3 bases short, with 11 bases between. The germline CDR1 and CDR2 sequences are SNHLY and FYNNEI. CDR3 residues: CASSERGGNNQPQHF. In DNA, the CDR3 is TGTGCCAGCAGTGAAAGGGGCGGAAACAATCAGCCCCAGCATTTT. The complete variable domain, with remaining parts taken from reference TRBV2 and TRBJ1-5, reads EPEVTQTPSHQVTQMGQEVILRCVPISNHLYFYWYRQILGQKVEFLVSFYNNEISEKSEIFDDQFSVERPDGSNFTLKIRSTKLEDSAMYFCASSERGGNNQPQHFGDGTRLSIL.